This paragraph reports one T cell receptor (beta chain). Its antigen is unknown. The data were obtained in a study of immune heterogeneity within non-small cell lung tumors. Bulk tumor genomic DNA (around 640 ng per sample) served as template. Several biopsies per primary tumor, spaced far apart, were taken during surgery. Curative surgery was performed on patients who had untreated, newly diagnosed non-small cell lung cancer. The study drew donors from newly diagnosed non-small cell lung cancer patients having surgery with curative intent. TCR beta CDR3 amplification used multiplex PCR with 32 V and 13 J primers. TCRdb itself ran the multiplex PCR reads through MiXCR, one entry per CDR3 protein. This sample has 9,000 to 13,000 distinct CDR3 sequences, with approximately 20% found just once. Points from the study as a whole: Identical dominant CDR3 beta clonotypes showed recurrence across tumor sites within a patient, and site-unique high-frequency clones were also present. T-cell clonality in a given local region correlated moderately yet significantly with the local tumor mutational burden (R approximately 0.34).

This receptor was obtained from a man aged 60-69 years with non-small cell lung cancer. Input material: lung tumor tissue.

As DNA, the CDR3 is TGTGCCAGCAGCGTCGACAGCTATGGCTACACCTTC. It encodes CASSVDSYGYTF. The chain couples TRBV7-9 to TRBJ1-2; maybe TRBD1 (5 bases). Looked up from germline, CDR1 is SEHNR and CDR2 is FQNEAQ (reference sequence). Trimming stripped 5 bases from V and 4 bases from J, with 8 bases between. The CDR3 covers 12 residues.